What follows describes a single T cell receptor beta chain. The patients' disease, urothelial carcinoma, was locally advanced or metastatic. These data come from a study of PD-L1 blockade in urothelial cancer. The wider study: T cell content in blood samples showed a median of about 140,000.

Each PCR reaction had synthetic TCR analog templates spiked into it. The method was immunoSEQ multiplex PCR; TCRdb's version includes in-frame clones alone and lacks a portion of them. Of almost 30,000 clones listed, roughly 86% are singletons. This CDR3 has 17 amino acids. CDR1 and CDR2 (germline): LNHDA, SQIVND (reference sequence). With 1 base removed from V and 4 bases from J, the gap between germline ends came to 17 bases. The TCR originated in a man aged 50 or older with urothelial cancer. The material sequenced was PBMCs, taken around atezolizumab (anti-PD-L1) treatment. The V gene is TRBV19, the J gene TRBJ2-1; weak D call: TRBD2 (5 bases). CDR3 bases: TGTGCCAGTAGTATAGCCCGATGGCCCGGGGAGTACAATGAGCAGTTCTTC. It encodes CASSIARWPGEYNEQFF.